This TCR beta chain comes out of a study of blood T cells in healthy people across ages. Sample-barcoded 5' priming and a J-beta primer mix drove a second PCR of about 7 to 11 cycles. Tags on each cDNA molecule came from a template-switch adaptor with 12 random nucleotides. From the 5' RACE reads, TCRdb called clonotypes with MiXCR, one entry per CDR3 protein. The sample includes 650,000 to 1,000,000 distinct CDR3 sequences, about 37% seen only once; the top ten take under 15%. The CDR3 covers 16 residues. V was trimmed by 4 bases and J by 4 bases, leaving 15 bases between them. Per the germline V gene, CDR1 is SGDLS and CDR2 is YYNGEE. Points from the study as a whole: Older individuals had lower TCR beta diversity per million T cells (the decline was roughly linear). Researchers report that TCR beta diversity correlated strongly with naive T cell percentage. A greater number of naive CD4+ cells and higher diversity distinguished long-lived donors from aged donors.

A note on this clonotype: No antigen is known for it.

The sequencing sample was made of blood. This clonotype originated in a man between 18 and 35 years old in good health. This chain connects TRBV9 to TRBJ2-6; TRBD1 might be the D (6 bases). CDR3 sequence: CASSLQQGSGANVLTF. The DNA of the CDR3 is TGTGCCAGCAGCCTCCAACAGGGATCCGGGGCCAACGTCCTGACTTTC.